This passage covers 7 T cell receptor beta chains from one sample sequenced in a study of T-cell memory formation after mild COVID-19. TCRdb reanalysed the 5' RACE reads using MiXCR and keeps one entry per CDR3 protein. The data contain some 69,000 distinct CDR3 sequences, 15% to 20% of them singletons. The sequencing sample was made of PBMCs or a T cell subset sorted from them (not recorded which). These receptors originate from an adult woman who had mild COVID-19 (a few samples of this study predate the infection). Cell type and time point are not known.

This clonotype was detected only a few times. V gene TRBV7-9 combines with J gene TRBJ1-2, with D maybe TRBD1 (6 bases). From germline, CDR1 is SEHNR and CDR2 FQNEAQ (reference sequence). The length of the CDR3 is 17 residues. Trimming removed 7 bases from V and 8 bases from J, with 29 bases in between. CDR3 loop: CASIPLPVEPGQRGYTF. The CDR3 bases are TGTGCCAGCATTCCCCTCCCGGTGGAACCGGGACAAAGAGGCTACACCTTC. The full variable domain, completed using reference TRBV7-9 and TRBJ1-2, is DTGVSQNPRHKITKRGQNVTFRCDPISEHNRLYWYRQTLGQGPEFLTYFQNEAQLEKSRLLSDRFSAERPKGSFSTLEIQRTEQGDSAMYLCASIPLPVEPGQRGYTFGSGTRLTVV.

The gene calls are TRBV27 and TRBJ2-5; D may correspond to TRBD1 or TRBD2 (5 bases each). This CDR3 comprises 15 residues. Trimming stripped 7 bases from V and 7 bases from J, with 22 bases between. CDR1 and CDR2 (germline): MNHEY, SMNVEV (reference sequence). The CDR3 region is CASTSGTTASGTQYF. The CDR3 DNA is TGTGCCAGCACCTCAGGGACGACAGCGAGTGGGACCCAGTACTTC.

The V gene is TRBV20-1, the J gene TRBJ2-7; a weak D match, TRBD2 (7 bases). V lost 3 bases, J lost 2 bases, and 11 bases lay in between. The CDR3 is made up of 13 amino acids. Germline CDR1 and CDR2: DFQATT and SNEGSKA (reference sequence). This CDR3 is CSASGGPTYEQYF. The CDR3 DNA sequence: TGCAGTGCTAGCGGGGGGCCAACCTACGAGCAGTACTTC.

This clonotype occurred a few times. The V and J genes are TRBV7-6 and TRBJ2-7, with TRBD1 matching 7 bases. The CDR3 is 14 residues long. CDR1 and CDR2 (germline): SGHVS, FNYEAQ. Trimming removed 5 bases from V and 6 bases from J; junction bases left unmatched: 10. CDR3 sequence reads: CASSLDITGAEQYF. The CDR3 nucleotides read TGTGCCAGCAGCCTGGACATAACAGGGGCCGAGCAGTACTTC. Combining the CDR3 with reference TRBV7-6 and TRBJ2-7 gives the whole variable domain GAGVSQSPRYKVTKRGQDVALRCDPISGHVSLYWYRQALGQGPEFLTYFNYEAQQDKSGLPNDRFSAERPEGSISTLTIQRTEQRDSAMYRCASSLDITGAEQYFGPGTRLTVT.

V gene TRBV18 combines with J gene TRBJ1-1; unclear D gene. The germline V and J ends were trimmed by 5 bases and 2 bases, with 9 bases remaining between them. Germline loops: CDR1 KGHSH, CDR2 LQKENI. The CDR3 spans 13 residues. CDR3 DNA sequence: TGTGCCAGCTCAGAAAGAGCTAACACTGAAGCTTTCTTT. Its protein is CASSERANTEAFF.

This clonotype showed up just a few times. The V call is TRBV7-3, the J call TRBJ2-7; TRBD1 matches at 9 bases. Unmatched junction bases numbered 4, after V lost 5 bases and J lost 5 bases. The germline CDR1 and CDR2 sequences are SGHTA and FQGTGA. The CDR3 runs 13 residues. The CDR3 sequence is CASSPTGGHEQYF. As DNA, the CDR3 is TGTGCCAGCAGCCCCACAGGGGGCCACGAGCAGTACTTC.

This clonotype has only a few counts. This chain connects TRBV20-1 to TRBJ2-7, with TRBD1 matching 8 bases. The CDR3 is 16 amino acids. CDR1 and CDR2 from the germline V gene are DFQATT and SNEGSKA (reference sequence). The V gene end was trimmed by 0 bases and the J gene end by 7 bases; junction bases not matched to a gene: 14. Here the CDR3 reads CSARDRWGTGLREQYF. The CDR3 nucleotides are TGCAGTGCTAGAGATCGGTGGGGGACAGGATTGAGGGAGCAGTACTTC.